A selection of T cell receptor beta chains follows, all from one sample in a study of T cells in Graves' hyperthyroidism and ophthalmopathy. TCRdb reprocessed the multiplex PCR reads with MiXCR, giving one entry per CDR3 protein. Of a few hundred thousand distinct CDR3 sequences listed, 15% to 20% are singletons. Material: blood. Receptors were obtained from a woman aged 25 to 39 with Graves' ophthalmopathy. The CDR3 runs from the conserved cysteine through the conserved F or W. Each record gives: D gene, clone size, J gene, V gene, CDR3 protein, CDR3 DNA. The D gene is left open where the match is weak. Not every row has a clone size; where given, it reads once, few, many or a size class.

- | many | TRBJ2-1 | TRBV9 | CASSALSPSYNEQFF | TGTGCCAGCAGCGCCCTGAGCCCCTCCTACAATGAGCAGTTCTTC
- | few | TRBJ2-7 | TRBV7-2 | CASRLYTGVTYEQYF | TGTGCCAGCAGGCTCTACACGGGTGTAACCTACGAGCAGTACTTC
- | many | TRBJ1-2 | TRBV28 | CASGFYYGYTF | TGTGCCAGCGGCTTTTACTATGGCTACACCTTC
- | few | TRBJ2-7 | TRBV28 | CASSLMGRSSYEQYF | TGTGCCAGCAGTTTAATGGGGCGGAGCTCCTACGAGCAGTACTTC
TRBD2 | many | TRBJ2-3 | TRBV4-2 | CASSPTERELDTQYF | TGTGCCAGCAGCCCTACAGAGCGGGAGCTGGATACGCAGTATTTT
- | few | TRBJ1-5 | TRBV12-3/TRBV12-4 | CASRQARQPQHF | TGTGCCAGCAGGCAGGCCCGGCAGCCCCAGCATTTT
TRBD1 | few | TRBJ1-6 | TRBV9 | CASSVAIRTGGDSPLHF | TGTGCCAGCAGCGTAGCGATTAGGACAGGGGGCGATTCACCCCTCCACTTT
- | - | TRBJ2-7 | TRBV7-8 | CASSLRIPYEQYF | TGTGCCAGCAGCTTACGCATTCCCTACGAGCAGTACTTC
TRBD1 | many | TRBJ1-4 | TRBV28 | CASRARDRLNEKLFF | TGTGCCAGCAGGGCCCGGGACAGATTGAATGAAAAACTGTTTTTT
TRBD1 | - | TRBJ2-7 | TRBV7-9 | CASRPSTGTGNEQYF | TGTGCCAGCAGACCCAGTACCGGGACAGGGAACGAGCAGTACTTC
- | many | TRBJ1-5 | TRBV28 | CASGSGYHQPQHF | TGTGCCAGCGGTTCGGGCTACCATCAGCCCCAGCATTTT
- | - | TRBJ2-7 | TRBV5-1 | CASKGGPNSYEQYF | TGCGCCAGCAAGGGGGGGCCCAACTCCTACGAGCAGTACTTC
- | - | TRBJ2-1 | TRBV29-1 | CSVGRITYNEQFF | TGCAGCGTTGGGAGAATAACCTACAATGAGCAGTTCTTC
- | - | TRBJ2-7 | TRBV12-3/TRBV12-4 | CASSTLEVGLEQYF | TGTGCCAGCAGCACTCTAGAAGTGGGGCTCGAGCAGTACTTC
- | - | TRBJ2-7 | TRBV10-3 | CAISETQGGHEQYF | TGTGCCATCAGTGAGACCCAGGGCGGCCACGAGCAGTACTTC
- | many | TRBJ1-5 | TRBV20-1 | CSAVPYSNQPQHF | TGCAGTGCTGTACCATATAGCAATCAGCCCCAGCATTTT
TRBD1 | - | TRBJ2-2 | TRBV19 | CASRSSGTVNTGELFF | TGTGCCAGTAGATCCTCCGGGACAGTGAACACCGGGGAGCTGTTTTTT
- | many | TRBJ2-5 | TRBV3-1 | CASSQGDAGETQYF | TGTGCCAGCAGCCAAGGGGACGCTGGGGAGACCCAGTACTTC
- | few | TRBJ2-1 | TRBV5-1 | CASSLGFVSYNEQFF | TGCGCCAGCAGCTTGGGTTTCGTCTCCTACAATGAGCAGTTCTTC
- | - | TRBJ1-5 | TRBV19 | CASSIRGPRGNSNQPQHF | TGTGCCAGTAGTATACGAGGACCCAGGGGCAATAGCAATCAGCCCCAGCATTTT
- | - | TRBJ2-3 | TRBV27 | CASSLTQAGDTQYF | TGTGCCAGCAGCCTTACTCAAGCAGGGGATACGCAGTATTTT
TRBD1 | many | TRBJ2-7 | TRBV5-1 | CASSSRDRVSEQYF | TGCGCCAGCAGCTCGAGGGACAGGGTGAGCGAGCAGTACTTC
- | many | TRBJ1-1 | TRBV11-3 | CASSPPKEMNTEAFF | TGTGCCAGCAGCCCACCCAAGGAGATGAACACTGAAGCTTTCTTT
- | few | TRBJ2-3 | TRBV20-1 | CSARDLKGSPTDTQYF | TGCAGTGCTAGAGATCTTAAGGGCTCCCCCACAGATACGCAGTATTTT
- | few | TRBJ2-7 | TRBV4-1 | CASSLGTLREQYF | TGCGCCAGCAGCCTAGGGACACTGCGCGAGCAGTACTTC
- | - | TRBJ1-6 | TRBV12-3/TRBV12-4 | CASRRNNSPLHF | TGTGCCAGCAGGCGTAATAATTCACCCCTCCACTTT
- | many | TRBJ1-1 | TRBV2 | CASSESWDQGEAFF | TGTGCCAGCAGTGAATCTTGGGATCAGGGTGAAGCTTTCTTT